The 20 T cell receptor beta chains in this list originate from one sample, sequenced in a study of CD8+ T cells in alopecia areata. Sequencing used cDNA as its template, made by extracting RNA and reverse transcribing it. TCRdb's table, derived via immunoSEQ multiplex PCR, lists solely in-frame clones and lacks some. The table shows about 190,000 clones, with about 60% occurring only once. The treatment denotes: oral pan-JAK inhibitor, 5-10 mg twice daily. The starting material was CD8+ T cells sorted from blood, obtained at week 24, from a patient treated with tofacitinib. The origin of the receptors is a human donor with alopecia areata.

The V and J genes are TRBV14 and TRBJ1-5; unclear D gene. CDR3 length: 12 amino acids. Germline V gene sequence: CDR1 SGHDN, CDR2 FVKESK. V was shortened by 3 bases and J by 7 bases, with 7 bases between the two germline ends. Here the CDR3 reads CASSQGDQPQHF. In DNA form, the CDR3 reads TGTGCCAGCAGCCAGGGAGACCAGCCCCAGCATTTT.

J is TRBJ2-1 and V is TRBV4-1; weak D call: TRBD2 (6 bases). V was trimmed by 1 base and J by 3 bases, leaving 16 bases between them. CDR1 is MGHRA, CDR2 YSYEKL, per germline. CDR3 length: 17 residues. The CDR3 DNA reads TGCGCCAGCAGCCAAGTGTGGCAGGGAGGCTTCTACAATGAGCAGTTCTTC. Amino acids: CASSQVWQGGFYNEQFF.

Comments on this clone: Other DNA sequences within the sample encode an identical CDR3. The CDR3 is CASSVSYEQYF. Here the CDR3 DNA reads TGTGCCAGCAGCGTCTCCTACGAGCAGTACTTC. The chain has TRBV5-6 and TRBJ2-7; D is uncertain. The CDR3 consists of 11 residues. V lost 4 bases to trimming and J lost 0 bases, with 2 bases between them. Germline CDR1 and CDR2: SGHDT and YYEEEE.

This clone was picked up many times. The gene calls are TRBV15 and TRBJ2-7, with a possible D match to TRBD1 (6 bases). The V gene's germline CDR1 is LNHNV and CDR2 YYDKDF (reference sequence). The CDR3 has 15 amino acids. Trimming took 1 base from V and 0 from J, leaving 10 bases between them. The CDR3 region is CATSRASDSSYEQYF. CDR3 coding DNA: TGTGCCACCAGCAGAGCCTCGGACAGCTCCTACGAGCAGTACTTC.

This clone has more than one count but fewer than ten. The V call is TRBV7-9, the J call TRBJ2-1, with D possibly being TRBD2 (5 bases). This CDR3 is built from 14 residues. Per germline, CDR1 SEHNR and CDR2 FQNEAQ (reference sequence). The V end was cut by 5 bases, the J end by 4 bases, with 12 bases between. CDR3 loop: CASSGGRLYNEQFF. The CDR3 region has the DNA TGTGCCAGCAGCGGCGGCCGACTATACAATGAGCAGTTCTTC.

The V gene is TRBV25-1, the J gene TRBJ2-1; D is unclear. CDR1 and CDR2 (germline): MGHDK, SYGVNS. The CDR3 is made up of 13 amino acids. V shed 5 bases and J shed 2 bases, with 7 bases lying between them. The CDR3 region has the DNA TGTGCCAGCAGTTCCCCCCCCTACAATGAGCAGTTCTTC. This codes for CASSSPPYNEQFF.

This chain uses TRBV19 with TRBJ1-5, with TRBD1 as a possible D gene (5 bases). Per the germline V gene, CDR1 is LNHDA and CDR2 is SQIVND (reference sequence). The germline V and J ends were trimmed by 3 bases and 4 bases, with 10 bases remaining between them. The CDR3 has 14 residues. CDR3 in amino acids: CASSIRAGNQPQHF. CDR3 coding DNA: TGTGCCAGTAGTATTCGGGCAGGGAATCAGCCCCAGCATTTT. The full variable domain, completed using reference TRBV19 and TRBJ1-5, is DGGITQSPKYLFRKEGQNVTLSCEQNLNHDAMYWYRQDPGQGLRLIYYSQIVNDFQKGDIAEGYSVSREKKESFPLTVTSAQKNPTAFYLCASSIRAGNQPQHFGDGTRLSIL.

The sample holds a few counts of this clone. The V and J genes are TRBV7-8 and TRBJ1-6; unclear D gene. The CDR3 runs 13 residues. Germline values: CDR1 SGHVS, CDR2 FQNEAQ. V was clipped by 4 bases and J by 11 bases, with 12 bases between them. CDR3 sequence reads: CASSYSGVPPLHF. The CDR3 DNA reads TGTGCCAGCAGCTATAGTGGGGTTCCACCCCTCCACTTT.

The chain employs TRBV6-5 and TRBJ1-1; no clear D gene. CDR1 and CDR2 from the germline V gene are MNHEY and SVGAGI. V lost 6 bases and J lost 0, with 8 bases in between. The CDR3 runs 13 residues. In nucleotides, the CDR3 is TGTGCCAGCAGCCGAAATCTGAACACTGAAGCTTTCTTT. It codes for CASSRNLNTEAFF.

The chain links TRBV6-1 to TRBJ2-7; 9 bases agree with TRBD1. Looked up from germline, CDR1 is MNHNS and CDR2 is SASEGT. Trimming at V came to 1 base and at J to 3 bases, leaving 4 bases not matched to a gene. This CDR3 spans 15 amino acids. Written as DNA, the CDR3 is TGTGCCAGCAGTGAAGACAGGGGGCGCGACTACGAGCAGTACTTC. The encoded protein is CASSEDRGRDYEQYF.

This clone was counted between two and nine times. The CDR3 loop is CASSLGTREQYF. The CDR3 DNA reads TGTGCCAGCAGCCTTGGGACTCGCGAGCAGTACTTC. The genes are TRBV25-1 and TRBJ2-7; perhaps TRBD2 as D (6 bases). This CDR3 is 12 amino acids long. The V gene lost 6 bases and the J gene lost 6 bases, with 12 bases spanning the gap. The germline V gene encodes CDR1 MGHDK and CDR2 SYGVNS.

This clone appeared once. V is TRBV25-1 and J is TRBJ1-4; 9 bases align to TRBD1. Germline loops: CDR1 MGHDK, CDR2 SYGVNS. V dropped 3 bases and J dropped 7; count of bases not matched to a gene: 9. The CDR3 totals 16 residues. The CDR3 nucleotides are TGTGCCAGCAGTGACAACAGGGGGCCCGGTCCTGAAAAACTGTTTTTT. Protein sequence: CASSDNRGPGPEKLFF.

This clone has more than one count but fewer than ten. This chain links TRBV7-9 with TRBJ2-5; a possible D gene is TRBD2 (6 bases). The V gene's germline CDR1 is SEHNR and CDR2 FQNEAQ (reference sequence). CDR3 length: 14 residues. The V and J ends lost 5 bases and 9 bases respectively, with 19 bases between them. The DNA of the CDR3 is TGTGCCAGCAGCGGTGGGGGGTCAAATCGGCCCCAGTACTTC. Amino acid sequence: CASSGGGSNRPQYF.

The CDR3 coding sequence is TGTGCCAGCAGCCTAGGACAGGGGACGTATACGCAGTATTTT. Protein product: CASSLGQGTYTQYF. The chain carries TRBV5-6 and TRBJ2-3; 9 bases fit TRBD1. CDR1 is SGHDT and CDR2 is YYEEEE in the germline V gene. This CDR3 is built from 14 residues. Trimming removed 4 bases from V and 7 bases from J; junction bases left unmatched: 7.

The rearrangement links TRBV2 to TRBJ1-6, with D unclear. The CDR3 runs to 13 residues. The ends were cut back, 7 bases at V and 6 bases at J, with 10 bases in the middle. Germline V gives CDR1 SNHLY, CDR2 FYNNEI. CDR3 nucleotides: TGTGCCAGCAAGCGGTCTCTTAATTCACCCCTCCACTTT. Protein sequence: CASKRSLNSPLHF.

The chain is built from TRBV2 and TRBJ1-1, with D unresolved. CDR1 is SNHLY, CDR2 FYNNEI, per germline. The V and J ends lost 7 bases and 1 base respectively, with 4 bases between them. The CDR3 is 11 residues long. CDR3 residues: CASNANTEAFF. For the CDR3, the DNA is TGTGCCAGCAATGCGAACACTGAAGCTTTCTTT.

This sequence joins TRBV29-1 and TRBJ1-2, with D unclear. Germline values: CDR1 SQVTM, CDR2 ANQGSEA. Trimming removed 6 bases at V and 14 bases at J, with 10 bases between. The CDR3 sequence is 8 residues long. As DNA, the CDR3 is TGCAGCGTCCTCGCCCGAACCTTC. Its protein is CSVLARTF.

Only a few counts were recorded for this clone. The gene calls are TRBV5-1 and TRBJ2-3, with D perhaps given as TRBD1 or TRBD2 (6 bases each). V lost 4 bases and J lost 5, with 14 bases in between. Germline lookup yields CDR1 SGHRS and CDR2 YFSETQ. The CDR3 covers 14 residues. The chain's CDR3 is CASSEEGGQDTQYF. CDR3 coding DNA: TGCGCCAGCAGCGAGGAAGGGGGGCAAGATACGCAGTATTTT. The variable domain in full, completed from reference TRBV5-1 and TRBJ2-3, reads KAGVTQTPRYLIKTRGQQVTLSCSPISGHRSVSWYQQTPGQGLQFLFEYFSETQRNKGNFPGRFSGRQFSNSRSEMNVSTLELGDSALYLCASSEEGGQDTQYFGPGTRLTVL.

The rearrangement uses TRBV4-1 and TRBJ1-5, with D unresolved. CDR1 and CDR2 from the germline V gene are MGHRA and YSYEKL. This CDR3 comprises 14 residues. Trimming pared 2 bases from V and 0 bases from J, leaving 5 bases between. The CDR3: CASSQKDSNQPQHF. CDR3 in DNA: TGCGCCAGCAGCCAAAAGGATAGCAATCAGCCCCAGCATTTT.

CDR3 sequence: CASSFDRGNEKLFF. The CDR3 DNA reads TGTGCCAGCAGTTTCGACAGGGGGAATGAAAAACTGTTTTTT. This sequence joins TRBV27 and TRBJ1-4, with 9 bases lining up with TRBD1. The germline V gene has CDR1 MNHEY and CDR2 SMNVEV (reference sequence). After removal of 3 bases from V and 5 bases from J, the junction contained 1 base not matched to a gene. CDR3 length: 14 residues.